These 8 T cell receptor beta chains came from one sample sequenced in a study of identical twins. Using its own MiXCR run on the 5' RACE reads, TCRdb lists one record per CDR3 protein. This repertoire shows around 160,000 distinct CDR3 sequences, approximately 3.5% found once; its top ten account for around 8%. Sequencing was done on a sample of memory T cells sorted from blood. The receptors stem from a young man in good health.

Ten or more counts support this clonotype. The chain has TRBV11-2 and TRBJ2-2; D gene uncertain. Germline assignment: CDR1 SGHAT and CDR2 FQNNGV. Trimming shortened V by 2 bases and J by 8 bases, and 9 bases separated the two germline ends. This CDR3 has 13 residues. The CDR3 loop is CASSLTSPGELFF. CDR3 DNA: TGTGCCAGCAGCTTAACCTCTCCGGGGGAGCTGTTTTTT.

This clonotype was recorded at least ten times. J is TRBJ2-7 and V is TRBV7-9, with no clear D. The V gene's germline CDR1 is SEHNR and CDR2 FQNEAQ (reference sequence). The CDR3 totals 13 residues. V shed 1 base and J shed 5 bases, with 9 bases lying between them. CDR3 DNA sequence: TGTGCCAGCAGCTTAGACTCAGGTAACGAGCAGTACTTC. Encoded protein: CASSLDSGNEQYF.

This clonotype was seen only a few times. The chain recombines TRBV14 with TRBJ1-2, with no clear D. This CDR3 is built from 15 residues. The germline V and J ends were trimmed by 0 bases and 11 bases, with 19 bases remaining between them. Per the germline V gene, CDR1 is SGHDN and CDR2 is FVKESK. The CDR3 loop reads CASSQDEIGRLRYTF. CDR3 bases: TGTGCCAGCAGCCAAGACGAGATTGGCAGGTTGAGATACACCTTC.

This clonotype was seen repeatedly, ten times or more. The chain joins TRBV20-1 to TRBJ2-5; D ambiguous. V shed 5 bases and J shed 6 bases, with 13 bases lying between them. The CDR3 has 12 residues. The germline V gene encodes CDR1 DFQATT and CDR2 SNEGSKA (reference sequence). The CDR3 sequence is CSALSPRKTQYF. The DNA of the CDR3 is TGCAGTGCTCTAAGCCCCCGGAAGACCCAGTACTTC.

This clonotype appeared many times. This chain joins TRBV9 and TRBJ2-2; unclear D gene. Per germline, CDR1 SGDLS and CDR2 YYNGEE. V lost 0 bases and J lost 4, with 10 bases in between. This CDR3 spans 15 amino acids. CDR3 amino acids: CASSVDLRLTGELFF. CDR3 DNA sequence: TGTGCCAGCAGCGTAGATTTAAGACTCACCGGGGAGCTGTTTTTT.

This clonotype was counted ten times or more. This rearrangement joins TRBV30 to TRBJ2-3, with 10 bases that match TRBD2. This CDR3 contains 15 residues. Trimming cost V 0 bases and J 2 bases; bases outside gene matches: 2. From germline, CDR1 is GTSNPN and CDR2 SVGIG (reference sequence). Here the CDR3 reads CAWSVGTSDTDTQYF. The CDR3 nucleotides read TGTGCCTGGAGTGTTGGGACTAGCGACACAGATACGCAGTATTTT.

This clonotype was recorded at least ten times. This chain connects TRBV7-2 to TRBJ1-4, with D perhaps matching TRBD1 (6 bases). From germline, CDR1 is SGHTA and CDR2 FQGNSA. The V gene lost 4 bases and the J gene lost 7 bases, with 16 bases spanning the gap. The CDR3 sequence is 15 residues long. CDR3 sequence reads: CASSWGGAGGEKLFF. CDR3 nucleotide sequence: TGTGCCAGCAGCTGGGGGGGGGCAGGTGGTGAAAAACTGTTTTTT.

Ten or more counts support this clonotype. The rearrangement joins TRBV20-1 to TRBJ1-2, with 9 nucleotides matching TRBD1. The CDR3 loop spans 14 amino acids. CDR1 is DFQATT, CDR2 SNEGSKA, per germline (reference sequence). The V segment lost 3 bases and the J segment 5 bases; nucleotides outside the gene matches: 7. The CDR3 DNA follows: TGCAGTGCTAGGCGCACAGGGGGCGAGTATGGCTACACCTTC. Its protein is CSARRTGGEYGYTF.